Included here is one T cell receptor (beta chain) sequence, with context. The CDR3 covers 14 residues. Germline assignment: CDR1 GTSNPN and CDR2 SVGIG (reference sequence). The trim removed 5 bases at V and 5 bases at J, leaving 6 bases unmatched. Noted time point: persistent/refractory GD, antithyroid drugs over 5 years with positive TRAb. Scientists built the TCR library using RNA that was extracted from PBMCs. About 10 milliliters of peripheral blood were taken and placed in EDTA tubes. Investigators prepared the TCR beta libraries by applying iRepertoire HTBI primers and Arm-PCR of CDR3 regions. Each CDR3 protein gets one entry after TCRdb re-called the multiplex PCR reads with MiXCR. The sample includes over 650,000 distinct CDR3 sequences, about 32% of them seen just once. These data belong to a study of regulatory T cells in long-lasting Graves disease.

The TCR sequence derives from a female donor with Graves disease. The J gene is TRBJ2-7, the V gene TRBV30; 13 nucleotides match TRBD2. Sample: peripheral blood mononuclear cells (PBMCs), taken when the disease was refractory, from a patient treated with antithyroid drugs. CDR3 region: CAWQGLAGDNEQYF. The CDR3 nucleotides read TGTGCCTGGCAAGGACTAGCGGGAGACAACGAGCAGTACTTC.